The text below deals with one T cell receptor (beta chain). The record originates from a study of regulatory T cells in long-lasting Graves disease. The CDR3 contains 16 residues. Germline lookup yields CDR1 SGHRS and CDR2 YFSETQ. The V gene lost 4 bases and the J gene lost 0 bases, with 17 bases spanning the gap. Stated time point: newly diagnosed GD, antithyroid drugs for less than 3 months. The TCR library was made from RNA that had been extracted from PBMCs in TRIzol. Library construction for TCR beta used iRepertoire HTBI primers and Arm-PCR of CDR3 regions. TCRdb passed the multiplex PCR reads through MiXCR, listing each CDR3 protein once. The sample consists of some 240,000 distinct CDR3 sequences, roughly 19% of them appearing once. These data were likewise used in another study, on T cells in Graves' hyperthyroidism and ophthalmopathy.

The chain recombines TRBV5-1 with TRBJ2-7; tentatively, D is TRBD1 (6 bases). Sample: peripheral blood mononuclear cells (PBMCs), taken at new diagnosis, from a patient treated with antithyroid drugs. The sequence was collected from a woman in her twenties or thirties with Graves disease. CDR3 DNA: TGCGCCAGCAGCCCCACCAGGGGTAGACTCTCCTACGAGCAGTACTTC. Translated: CASSPTRGRLSYEQYF.